The 11 T cell receptor beta chains in this list originate from one sample, sequenced in a study of T cell responses to AZD1222 COVID-19 vaccine. Sequenced by immunoSEQ multiplex PCR; TCRdb stores in-frame clones only, minus some. The data show tens of thousands of clones, 65% to 85% seen once. This material consisted of peripheral blood, taken on day 0 of AZD1222 vaccination. These receptors originate from an adult in good health.

This clone was seen only a few times. The chain is built from TRBV7-2 and TRBJ2-7, with 7 positions matching TRBD2. CDR1 and CDR2 (germline): SGHTA, FQGNSA. The CDR3 length is 14 residues. V lost 2 bases and J lost 6; bases outside the gene matches: 7. Here the CDR3 reads CASSLTRLASEQYF. As DNA, the CDR3 is TGTGCCAGCAGCTTAACGAGACTAGCATCCGAGCAGTACTTC.

CDR3 residues: CAWSDEAEQFF. In DNA, the CDR3 is TGTGCCTGGAGTGACGAGGCAGAGCAGTTCTTC. This sequence joins TRBV30 and TRBJ2-1; D call uncertain. Germline V gene data show CDR1 as GTSNPN and CDR2 as SVGIG (reference sequence). The CDR3 contains 11 residues. V gave up 1 base and J gave up 10 bases, with 8 bases separating them.

The chain has TRBV7-7 and TRBJ2-2; weak D call: TRBD2 (5 bases). Germline lookup yields CDR1 SSHAT and CDR2 FNYEAQ (reference sequence). This CDR3 has 17 residues. V lost 3 bases and J 2 bases, leaving 16 bases between the germline ends. CDR3 protein: CASSLQLGSRNTGELFF. The CDR3 DNA follows: TGTGCCAGCAGCTTGCAACTAGGGAGCAGAAACACCGGGGAGCTGTTTTTT.

V gene TRBV19 combines with J gene TRBJ1-4; a possible D gene is TRBD1 (5 bases). The germline V gene has CDR1 LNHDA and CDR2 SQIVND (reference sequence). The CDR3 spans 15 residues. V dropped 3 bases and J dropped 7 bases, with 15 bases sitting between them. CDR3 protein: CASSIGRAGGEKLFF. In nucleotides, the CDR3 is TGTGCCAGTAGTATTGGTAGGGCTGGGGGTGAAAAACTGTTTTTT.

The chain couples TRBV28 to TRBJ2-3; D not resolved. The germline V and J ends were trimmed by 2 bases and 1 base, with 4 bases remaining between them. This CDR3 is built from 13 residues. CDR1 is MDHEN, CDR2 SYDVKM, per germline. CDR3 sequence: CASSLLGTDTQYF. CDR3 DNA: TGTGCCAGCAGTTTACTCGGCACAGATACGCAGTATTTT.

This sequence joins TRBV11-3 and TRBJ2-2; the match to TRBD1 covers 9 bases. The CDR3 has 15 residues. Germline V lookup: CDR1 SGHNT, CDR2 YENEEA. Trimming removed 5 bases from V and 4 bases from J; junction bases left unmatched: 5. The CDR3 nucleotides read TGTGCCAGCAGCCAAATGACAGGGGGCACCGGGGAGCTGTTTTTT. Its protein is CASSQMTGGTGELFF.

The rearrangement links TRBV9 to TRBJ2-2; 8 positions match TRBD1. V lost 0 bases, J lost 4 bases, and 5 bases stayed unmatched. This CDR3 contains 16 residues. Looked up from germline, CDR1 is SGDLS and CDR2 is YYNGEE. The CDR3, as DNA: TGTGCCAGCAGCGTAGTCTCAGGGGGCGTCACCGGGGAGCTGTTTTTT. Translating gives CASSVVSGGVTGELFF.

The V call is TRBV6-5, the J call TRBJ1-5; D unresolved. The CDR3 is made up of 13 amino acids. V was trimmed by 5 bases and J by 4 bases, leaving 9 bases between them. From germline, CDR1 is MNHEY and CDR2 SVGAGI. The CDR3 DNA sequence: TGTGCCAGCAGTAGTCTGGGGAATCAGCCCCAGCATTTT. Translated, it gives CASSSLGNQPQHF.

V and J are TRBV6-4 and TRBJ2-1; 10 bases align to TRBD2. This CDR3 has 16 residues. V gave up 0 bases and J gave up 6 bases; unmatched junction bases: 5. Looked up from germline, CDR1 is MRHNA and CDR2 is SNTAGT. The CDR3 sequence is CASSDSLLAGVNEQFF. The DNA for the CDR3 is TGTGCCAGCAGTGACTCGCTGCTAGCGGGAGTCAATGAGCAGTTCTTC.

V usage is TRBV11-3 and J usage is TRBJ1-1, with a weak D call TRBD1 (5 bases). V gave up 5 bases and J gave up 4 bases, with 11 bases separating them. CDR3 size: 13 residues. Germline CDR1 is SGHNT and CDR2 is YENEEA. In nucleotides, the CDR3 is TGTGCCAGCAGCGCCCGTGACAGCACTGAAGCTTTCTTT. This translates into CASSARDSTEAFF.

This chain uses TRBV18 with TRBJ2-5; 8 bases agree with TRBD2. Germline loops: CDR1 KGHSH, CDR2 LQKENI. V trimming: 4 bases; J trimming: 2 bases; junction bases outside the gene matches: 6. CDR3 length equals 15 residues. The CDR3 sequence is CASSLTTSVQETQYF. The CDR3 bases are TGTGCCAGCTCACTAACGACTAGCGTGCAAGAGACCCAGTACTTC.